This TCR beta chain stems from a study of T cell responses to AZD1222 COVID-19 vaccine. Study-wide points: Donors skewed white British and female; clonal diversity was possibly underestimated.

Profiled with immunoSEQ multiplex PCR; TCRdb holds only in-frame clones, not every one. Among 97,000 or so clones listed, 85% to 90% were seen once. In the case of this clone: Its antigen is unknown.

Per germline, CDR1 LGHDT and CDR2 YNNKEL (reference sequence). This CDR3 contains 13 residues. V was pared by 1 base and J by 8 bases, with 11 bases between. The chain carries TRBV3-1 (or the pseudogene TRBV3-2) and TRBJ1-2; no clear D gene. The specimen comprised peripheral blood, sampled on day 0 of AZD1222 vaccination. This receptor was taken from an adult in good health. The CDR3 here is CASSQGYRWGYTF. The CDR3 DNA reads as TGTGCCAGCAGCCAAGGCTATCGGTGGGGCTACACCTTC.